The present T cell receptor (beta chain) was sequenced within a study of blood T cell repertoires in COVID-19. Produced via immunoSEQ multiplex PCR; TCRdb's table is partial and in-frame only. The sample holds approximately 70,000 clones; 88% are singletons and the top ten take 1% to 1.5%. Trimming stripped 2 bases from V and 5 bases from J, with 16 bases between. Germline V lookup: CDR1 KGHSH, CDR2 LQKENI. This CDR3 comprises 16 residues. This sequence was found in a woman aged 55-70 years with acute or convalescent COVID-19. The chain is built from TRBV18 and TRBJ2-1; D is perhaps TRBD1 (6 bases). The sample was peripheral blood. The CDR3 reads CASSPYGQILNNEQFF. In DNA, the CDR3 is TGTGCCAGCTCACCATACGGACAGATCCTTAACAATGAGCAGTTCTTC.